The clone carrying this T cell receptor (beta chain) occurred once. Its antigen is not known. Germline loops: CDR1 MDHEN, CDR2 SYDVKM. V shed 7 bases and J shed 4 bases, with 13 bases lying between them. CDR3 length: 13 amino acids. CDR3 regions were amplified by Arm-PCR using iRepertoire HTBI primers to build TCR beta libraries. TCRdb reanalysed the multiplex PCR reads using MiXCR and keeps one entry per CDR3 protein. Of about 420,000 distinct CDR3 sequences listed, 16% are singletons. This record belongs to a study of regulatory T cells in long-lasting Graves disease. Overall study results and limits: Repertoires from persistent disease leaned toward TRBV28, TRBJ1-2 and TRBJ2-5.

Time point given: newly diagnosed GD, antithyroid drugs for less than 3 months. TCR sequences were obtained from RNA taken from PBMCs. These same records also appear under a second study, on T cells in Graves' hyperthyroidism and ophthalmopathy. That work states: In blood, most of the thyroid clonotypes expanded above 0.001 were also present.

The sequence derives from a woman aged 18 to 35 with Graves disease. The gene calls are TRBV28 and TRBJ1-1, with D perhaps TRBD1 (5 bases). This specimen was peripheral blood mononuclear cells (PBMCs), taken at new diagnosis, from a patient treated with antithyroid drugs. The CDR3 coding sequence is TGTGCCAGCACGGGACCCAGAGGCACTGAAGCTTTCTTT. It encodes CASTGPRGTEAFF.